These T cell receptor beta chains were read from a single sample in a study of shared clonotypes between healthy human individuals. Using immunoSEQ multiplex PCR, the repertoire was profiled, and TCRdb retains in-frame clones only, with some absent. The table records around 530,000 clones, around 81% of them present only once. Input material: PBMCs. All receptors derive from a woman aged 40 to 55 in good health. Some clones in this sample may be carry-over from other donors' samples. The CDR3 runs from the conserved cysteine through the conserved F or W. The D gene is left open where the match is weak. Some rows mark clone size as missing; the rest say once, few, many or name a class of expanded clone.

d_call,v_call,clone_size,j_call,cdr3_nt,cdr3_aa
-,TRBV15,-,TRBJ1-5,TGTGCCACCAGCAAAGACAGAAATCAGCCCCAGCATTTT,CATSKDRNQPQHF
-,TRBV6-1,-,TRBJ2-1,TGTGCCAGCAGTCCCACAGGCTCCTACAATGAGCAGTTCTTC,CASSPTGSYNEQFF
-,TRBV30,few,TRBJ1-1,TGTGCCTGGACCGATGCAGGGCCCACTGAAGCTTTCTTT,CAWTDAGPTEAFF
-,TRBV10-1,few,TRBJ1-1,TGCGCCAGCAGTGAGTCGAACCGTCGGGCTTTCTTT,CASSESNRRAFF
TRBD1,TRBV5-1,-,TRBJ2-7,TGCGCCAGCAGCTTGGCTGCGACAGGGTTCTACGAGCAGTACTTC,CASSLAATGFYEQYF
-,TRBV6-1,-,TRBJ1-1,TGTGCCAGCATCCTGAATTGGGGGGTTGGCACTGAAGCTTTCTTT,CASILNWGVGTEAFF
-,TRBV6-6,few,TRBJ1-1,TGTGCCAGCAGTTACGCCCTAATGAACACTGAAGCTTTCTTT,CASSYALMNTEAFF
-,TRBV6-1,-,TRBJ2-2,TGTGCCAGCACCCGCACAGGGGGGGACACCGGGGAGCTGTTTTTT,CASTRTGGDTGELFF
TRBD2,TRBV7-3,-,TRBJ2-3,TGTGCCAGCAGCCAAGAAGTGGTTAGCGGGAGTTGGTATACGCAGTATTTT,CASSQEVVSGSWYTQYF
TRBD1,TRBV6-5,-,TRBJ2-7,TGTGCCAGCAGTAAGGACAGGGCCGCCTACGAGCAGTACTTC,CASSKDRAAYEQYF
-,TRBV7-3,-,TRBJ2-1,TGTGCCAGCAGCTTAACAGGCCAGTCCTACAATGAGCAGTTCTTC,CASSLTGQSYNEQFF
TRBD2,TRBV5-6,-,TRBJ2-1,TGTGCCAGCAGCTTTAGCGGGAGGATCTACAATGAGCAGTTCTTC,CASSFSGRIYNEQFF
-,TRBV19,few,TRBJ1-5,TGTGCCAGTGCTCCTCTCGAATACGGCAATCAGCCCCAGCATTTT,CASAPLEYGNQPQHF
-,TRBV9,-,TRBJ1-3,TGTGCCAGCAGCACCCGAGGGGGAGGGAACACCATATATTTT,CASSTRGGGNTIYF
-,TRBV28,-,TRBJ2-1,TGTGCCAGCAGACCCGGCTCCAACAATGAGCAGTTCTTC,CASRPGSNNEQFF
TRBD1,TRBV15,-,TRBJ1-4,TGTGCCACCAGCAGAGATCAGGGGGATAATGAAAAACTGTTTTTT,CATSRDQGDNEKLFF
-,TRBV27,few,TRBJ1-3,TGTGCCAGCAGTTTGTTCTGGACCATCTCTGGAAACACCATATATTTT,CASSLFWTISGNTIYF
TRBD2,TRBV6-4,-,TRBJ2-3,TGTGCCAGCAGTGCGTTAGCGGGAGCGGTAGATACGCAGTATTTT,CASSALAGAVDTQYF
TRBD1,TRBV25-1,-,TRBJ2-3,TGTGCCAGCAGTGATAGGGGGACAGGTCGGTTTGGAGATACGCAGTATTTT,CASSDRGTGRFGDTQYF
-,TRBV19,few,TRBJ1-2,TGTGCCAGTATGGCTGGATGGCCAGGAGGCAACTATGGCTACACCTTC,CASMAGWPGGNYGYTF
-,TRBV7-2,-,TRBJ2-3,TGTGCCAGCAGCGTCCGGGACCGGGGGGATACGCAGTATTTT,CASSVRDRGDTQYF
-,TRBV19,-,TRBJ1-3,TGTGCCAGTAGTTTTACCGGACGTGGAGGAACCATATATTTT,CASSFTGRGGTIYF
-,TRBV30,-,TRBJ2-5,TGTGCCTGGAGTGTACCAGGTAATTGGAAGAGGACCCAGTACTTC,CAWSVPGNWKRTQYF
TRBD2,TRBV5-4,-,TRBJ2-7,TGTGCCAGCAGCAGAGCGGGAGGGCCTTCCTACGAGCAGTACTTC,CASSRAGGPSYEQYF
-,TRBV5-1,-,TRBJ2-3,TGCGCCAGCAGAAGAGGTCGGAGCACAGATACGCAGTATTTT,CASRRGRSTDTQYF
-,TRBV6-7,-,TRBJ1-4,TGTGCCAGCAGTTACCGCAGGGGTGGCGAAAAACTGTTTTTT,CASSYRRGGEKLFF
TRBD1,TRBV30,-,TRBJ2-7,TGTGCCTGGAGTGCCGGGACAGGGCGGTACGAGCAGTACTTC,CAWSAGTGRYEQYF
-,TRBV19,once,TRBJ2-5,TGTGCCAGTAGTATTGTCACTCTAAGCCACAATAGGGACCAAGAGACCCAGTACTTC,CASSIVTLSHNRDQETQYF
-,TRBV18,-,TRBJ1-1,TGTGCCAGCTCACCACTGCAGGAGCCGAACACTGAAGCTTTCTTT,CASSPLQEPNTEAFF
-,TRBV7-2,-,TRBJ2-3,TGTGCCAGCAGCTTAGGGTCCAGCGCCAGCACAGATACGCAGTATTTT,CASSLGSSASTDTQYF
TRBD1,TRBV7-2,-,TRBJ1-1,TGTGCCAGCAGCGGACAGGGAGGCACTGAAGCTTTCTTT,CASSGQGGTEAFF
TRBD1,TRBV2,-,TRBJ1-5,TGTGCCAGCACCAAGGACAGGGGGTCGGGACAGCCCCAGCATTTT,CASTKDRGSGQPQHF
-,TRBV10-3,once,TRBJ2-7,TGTGCCATCAGTGATCGTCAGGTCCTCTACGAGCAGTACTTC,CAISDRQVLYEQYF
TRBD1,TRBV9,-,TRBJ1-3,TGTGCCAGCAGCGTATCCGGAGACAGGGCTGGAAACACCATATATTTT,CASSVSGDRAGNTIYF
TRBD2,TRBV9,-,TRBJ2-3,TGTGCCAGCAGCGTAGACGGGACTAGCGGTAGCACAGATACGCAGTATTTT,CASSVDGTSGSTDTQYF
-,TRBV16,-,TRBJ1-5,TGTGCCAGCAGACGGACAGATATCAATCAGCCCCAGCATTTT,CASRRTDINQPQHF
-,TRBV30,-,TRBJ1-5,TGTGCCTGGAGTCCCGGGAGATTAGGGCGAAGGGGCCGGCTTAGGGAGCCCCAGCATTTT,CAWSPGRLGRRGRLREPQHF
-,TRBV28,once,TRBJ1-2,TGTGCCAGCAGTTTAAGGACAGTGAACTATGGCTACACCTTC,CASSLRTVNYGYTF
-,TRBV27,-,TRBJ2-7,TGTGCCAGCACCCCTGGGGGTCTGTTCTACGAGCAGTACTTC,CASTPGGLFYEQYF
TRBD1,TRBV7-9,-,TRBJ1-1,TGTGCCAGCAGCTCAGGGGGGGCCTACACTGAAGCTTTCTTT,CASSSGGAYTEAFF
-,TRBV5-1,-,TRBJ1-4,TGCGCCAGCAGCTTTCGGCGGGGCAATGAAAAACTGTTTTTT,CASSFRRGNEKLFF
TRBD2,TRBV10-2,-,TRBJ2-1,TGCGCCAGCAGTGAGGGGGTGAGCGGGACCAACAATGAGCAGTTCTTC,CASSEGVSGTNNEQFF
TRBD2,TRBV9,-,TRBJ2-1,TGTGCCAGCAGCACTTCCGGGACTAGCGGGACGAGTGAGCAGTTCTTC,CASSTSGTSGTSEQFF
TRBD1,TRBV7-2,-,TRBJ2-3,TGTGCCAGCAGCCCCGACAGGGGGATAGATACGCAGTATTTT,CASSPDRGIDTQYF
-,TRBV7-6,-,TRBJ2-1,TGTGCCAGCAGCTTAGGCCGAGGGGGTTCCTACAATGAGCAGTTCTTC,CASSLGRGGSYNEQFF
TRBD2,TRBV18,-,TRBJ2-1,TGTGCCAGCTCACCACCGGTGGGTAGCGGGAGTATCAATGAGCAGTTCTTC,CASSPPVGSGSINEQFF
-,TRBV7-9,-,TRBJ2-1,TGTGCCAGCAGCTCTTCGACAGGAAGGGGCGATGAGCAGTTCTTC,CASSSSTGRGDEQFF
-,TRBV7-2,-,TRBJ1-2,TGTGCCAGCAGCGGCAGGGTTAGGGACTATGGCTACACCTTC,CASSGRVRDYGYTF
-,TRBV5-1,-,TRBJ2-5,TGCGCCAGCAGCCCTGAGGGACGGGGCCCGACAGAGACCCAGTACTTC,CASSPEGRGPTETQYF
TRBD2,TRBV30,-,TRBJ2-3,TGTGCCTGGAGGCGCCTAGCGGATAGCACAGATACGCAGTATTTT,CAWRRLADSTDTQYF
-,TRBV29-1,-,TRBJ2-7,TGCAGCGTTGAAGGCCTAGCTAGTGGCGAGCAGTACTTC,CSVEGLASGEQYF
-,TRBV4-3,few,TRBJ2-1,TGCGCCAGCAGCCAAGAACTCACCAGCCGGGACTACAATGAGCAGTTCTTC,CASSQELTSRDYNEQFF
TRBD1,TRBV11-2,-,TRBJ2-6,TGTGCCAGCAGCTTCACAGGGGCTGGGGCCAACGTCCTGACTTTC,CASSFTGAGANVLTF
TRBD2,TRBV7-9,-,TRBJ2-1,TGTGCCAGCAGCTTACTAGCGGGGGAGCAGTTCTTC,CASSLLAGEQFF
TRBD1,TRBV11-2,-,TRBJ2-1,TGTGCCAGCAGCTTAGATCCGGACAGGGGACAGTTCTTC,CASSLDPDRGQFF
-,TRBV9,-,TRBJ2-3,TGTGCCAGCAGCGTTGGAACAGATACGCAGTATTTT,CASSVGTDTQYF